The sequence of this TCR beta chain was determined in a study of cytomegalovirus exposure and HLA in healthy donors (dated by TCRdb to between 2016 and 2019). About the investigation overall: According to an earlier analysis of 587 of the donors, 150 million to 200 million T cells yielded approximately 120 million unique TCR beta sequences and around 300 Gb of sequence data. Approximately 310 gigabases of sequencing data and approximately 93 million unique TCR sequences were included in an early release covering several hundred HLA-typed donors. Of the roughly 400 genotyped donors, around 81% fell in the genetic ancestry cluster associated with self-reported Caucasian donors. The study was designed to test whether signatures of past pathogen exposure could be identified by cataloging public T cell receptors. The study used immunosequencing to profile the T cell repertoires of approximately 650 subjects and linked those repertoires to cytomegalovirus serostatus. Besides the first cohort of about 730 subjects, a separate validation cohort made up of some 110 different subjects was used. The study combined high-throughput TCR immunosequencing, statistical association of individual TCRs with disease status, and machine learning to predict cytomegalovirus infection status. In a later analysis, previously published TCR beta repertoires from more than 500 donors were re-analyzed and high-resolution HLA genotyping was added so that TCR occurrence patterns could be studied. In the later analysis, no new phenotypic data were used to find candidate immune exposures; instead, reliance was placed on TCR beta sequences and their occurrence across donors. An earlier analysis of around 580 of the donors used high-throughput TCR beta sequencing to judge whether each TCR beta V gene segment behaved as functional or pseudogenic. Donor age, sex, ethnicity and CMV serostatus were collected together with the repertoire data. A later genetic analysis used genome-wide SNP genotypes for about three fifths of the 666 donors, treating that subset as a discovery cohort. Every discovery cohort repertoire had been produced on one sequencing platform. Both class I and class II loci were covered by HLA typing, at four-digit resolution. Typing coverage differed by locus: A, B, C, DRB1 and DQB1 were typed in about 620-640 donors, DQA1 in 522, DPA1 in some 610, and DPB1 in just under 490. Four or five DR-DQ haplotypes were handled as single units for association and clustering because linkage in the cohort was strong. Among about 360 genotyped donors of the cohort, an average of around 240,000 unique TCR beta nucleotide sequences were sequenced per donor, around a sixth of them non-productive.

The study at large found these results: The authors suggested that the approach could potentially be generalized to other disease states and immunological phenotypes. HLA typing was unavailable for some donors at each locus, so association tests used only the typed subset. The study listed 164 TCR beta chains as associated with cytomegalovirus. Across donors, most TCR sequences were observed very rarely, whereas some public TCRs were present in many individuals. A cluster of highly shared sequence variants was judged likely to represent a technical artifact of the sequencing pipeline. At a false discovery rate of 0.05, a later analysis linked under 20,000 TCR beta sequences to specific HLA alleles. In a later genetic analysis, fewer N-insertions in productive TCRs were reported among donors in an Asian-associated ancestry cluster than the roughly 700-donor mean. According to a later analysis, TCR association rates differed among HLA loci, with DRB1 alleles showing the most associated TCRs and HLA-C alleles showing the fewest. Assigning TCR associations to individual alleles was difficult when HLA alleles, especially DR and DQ, strongly co-occurred. According to a later analysis, most CMV-associated TCR beta chains appeared to be HLA-restricted, and the HLA associations seemed to be driven largely by CMV exposure. A later analysis reported that several top co-occurrence clusters appeared linked to parvovirus B19, influenza, CMV and Epstein-Barr virus. Immune exposure information for the cohort was limited to CMV serostatus. A further reported finding was that TCR beta sequences accurately predicted the HLA-A and HLA-B alleles for most subjects in the first cohort. This cohort had only TCR beta chains sequenced, and the lack of alpha or paired-chain data limited which features could be detected. In a later genetic analysis, a missense DCLRE1C variant was associated with V-gene and J-gene trimming of TCR beta chains, and the association was replicated in an independent cohort. In a later analysis, HLA-associated TCR beta chains were found to be more clonally expanded and to have lower generation probabilities than equally common non-associated chains. The earlier analysis of fewer than 750 of the donors excluded some 15 rarely observed V segments, including chromosome 9 orphons, because counts were too low. The classifier was reported to diagnose cytomegalovirus status with high specificity and sensitivity in both the original cohort and the validation cohort. Correlated functional status among segregating V segments might be attributable to linkage disequilibrium, but an unknown experimental factor could not be ruled out. The presence/absence analyses assumed that sequencing depth was roughly uniform across donors, and that assumption may not be true. Some IMGT-functional V segments, including TRBV6-2 and TRBV6-3, could not be distinguished by the 87-base-pair reads and were therefore excluded. Three of the identified cytomegalovirus-associated TCR beta chains were confirmed in vitro to be specific for cytomegalovirus antigens. In an earlier analysis of around 600 of the donors, most TCR beta V segments appeared in productive rearrangements about 87% or about 30% of the time, broadly matching IMGT annotations.

As for this clone: This receptor's antigen is unknown. It has no much larger one-base neighbor in the sample; base qualities were not kept.

The cohort comprised some 730 healthy bone marrow donors. Cohort members were all nominally healthy when sampled, although unrecorded immune exposures were likely present. The donor was CMV seronegative and was included in the group of a few hundred seronegative cohort members. A peripheral blood sample was provided by each donor, and peripheral blood mononuclear cells were used for TCR beta sequencing. The Qiagen DNeasy Blood Extraction Kit was used to extract genomic DNA from the blood cell samples. Per the germline V gene, SGHDT is the CDR1 and YYEEEE is the CDR2. The CDR3 runs 15 amino acids, cysteine and phenylalanine included. The CDR3 DNA has 45 bases and is translated from base 1. V trim: 2 bases; J trim: 6 bases; unmatched bases: 4. Libraries were prepared through the immunoSEQ multiplex PCR assay. For the multiplex PCR, a mixture combining 60 forward primers for TCR Vbeta segments and 13 reverse primers for TCR Jbeta segments was used. The CDR3 region of rearranged TCR beta genes was amplified from genomic DNA with a multiplex PCR assay. The Illumina HiSeq System was used to sequence the amplified TCR beta libraries as 87-base-pair reads. In the paper's pipeline: In a later analysis, tens of millions of unique TCR beta chains were counted across the roughly 610 repertoires, and roughly 11 million of these chains were shared by at least two donors. Raw reads were error-corrected and collapsed into unique sequences with a nearest-neighbor algorithm that merged closely related sequences to remove PCR and sequencing errors. V, D and J gene segments were assigned by aligning CDR3 sequences to IMGT reference sequences. For a sequence to be retained, a match of at least six nucleotides to both a V gene segment and a J gene segment was required. A rearrangement was called productive if the CDR3 had no stop codons and remained in frame with V and J, and every other rearrangement was called non-productive. CDR3 was defined according to IMGT convention as the region running from the second conserved V-encoded cysteine to the conserved J-encoded phenylalanine. In an earlier analysis of approximately 590 of the donors, sequences lacking an unambiguous match to a single V gene segment were excluded. In an earlier analysis of around 590 of the donors, a V segment was called functional when productive rearrangements were above 56.7%, and segregating when the standard deviation between donors exceeded 5%. A statistical classification framework was developed to diagnose cytomegalovirus status using the catalog of TCR beta chain sequences. A later analysis assigned V and J genes by comparing TCR nucleotide sequences with IMGT/GENE-DB human TR gene sequences. Using the TCRdist pipeline, a later analysis assigned CDR3 sequences along with most-parsimonious VDJ recombination scenarios. A later analysis defined each TCR beta chain by its CDR3 amino acid sequence plus V-gene family, and excluded reads lacking a unique V-gene family. To address suspected cross-contamination and a sequencing artifact, a later analysis removed some 620 highly shared, low-generation-probability nucleotide sequences. A later analysis calculated a clonal expansion index for each public chain from normalized within-repertoire ranks of inferred template counts. In a later analysis, generation probabilities were computed with a VDJ recombination model fitted to out-of-frame rearrangements, and the resulting probabilities were checked against IGoR. In a later analysis, TCR-TCR, TCR-HLA and TCR-CMV co-occurrence was scored with hypergeometric tests, and a repertoire-size bias correction was applied to TCR pairs. To estimate false discovery rates, a later analysis permuted the HLA or CMV assignments 20 times. In a later analysis, co-occurring TCRs were grouped using DBSCAN, and TCRdist sequence similarity was added for clustering within HLA-allele-positive subsets. For co-occurrence clustering, repertoires with fewer than 30,000 or more than 120,000 public chains were excluded, along with four or five repertoires with anomalous nucleotide sharing. TCRdb stores this immuneACCESS table with in-frame sequences only. Part of the clones is absent; in the studies checked, under half of the shortfall reflects unresolved V genes, and no reason is known for the rest. The DNA gave D and trimming, while V, J and clone size come from that table. The sample profile shows a few hundred thousand clones; around 80% of them were found once. The ten largest clones add up to 0.22% of the sample.

The origin of this receptor is a girl aged 2-9 years in good health and CMV-seronegative. The chain couples TRBV5-6 to TRBJ2-1; TRBD2 matches 11 bases in the middle. The sample taken for sequencing was PBMCs. The DNA is TGTGCCAGCAGCTTACTAGCGGGAGCTGTCAATGAGCAGTTCTTC. This is translated as CASSLLAGAVNEQFF.